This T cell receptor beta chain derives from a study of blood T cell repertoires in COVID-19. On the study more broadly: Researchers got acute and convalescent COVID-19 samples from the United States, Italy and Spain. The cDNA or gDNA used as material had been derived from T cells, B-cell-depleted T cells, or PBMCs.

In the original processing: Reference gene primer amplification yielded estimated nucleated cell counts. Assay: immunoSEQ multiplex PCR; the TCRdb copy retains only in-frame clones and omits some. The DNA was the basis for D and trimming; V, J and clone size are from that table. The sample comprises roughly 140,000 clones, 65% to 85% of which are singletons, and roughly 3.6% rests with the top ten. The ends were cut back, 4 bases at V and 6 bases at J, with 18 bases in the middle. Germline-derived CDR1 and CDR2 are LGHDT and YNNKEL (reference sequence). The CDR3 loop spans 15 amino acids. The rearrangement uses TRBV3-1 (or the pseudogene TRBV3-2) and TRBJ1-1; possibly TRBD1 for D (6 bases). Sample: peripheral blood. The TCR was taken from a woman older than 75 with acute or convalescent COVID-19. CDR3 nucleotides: TGTGCCAGCAGCCCGTTCACAGCGGGACAAGCTGAAGCTTTCTTT. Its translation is CASSPFTAGQAEAFF.